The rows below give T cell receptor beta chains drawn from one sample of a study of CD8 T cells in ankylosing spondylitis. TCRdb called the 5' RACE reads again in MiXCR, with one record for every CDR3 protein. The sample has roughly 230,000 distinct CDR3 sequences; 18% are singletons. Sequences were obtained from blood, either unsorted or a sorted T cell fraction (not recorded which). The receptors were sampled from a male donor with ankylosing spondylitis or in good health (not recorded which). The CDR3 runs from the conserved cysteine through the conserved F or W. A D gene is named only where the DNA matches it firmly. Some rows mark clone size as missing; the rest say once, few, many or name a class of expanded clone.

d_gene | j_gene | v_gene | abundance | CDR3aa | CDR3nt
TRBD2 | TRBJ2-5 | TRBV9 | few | CASSARTDSGSGQETQYF | TGTGCCAGCAGCGCCCGAACCGATAGCGGGAGTGGTCAAGAGACCCAGTACTTC
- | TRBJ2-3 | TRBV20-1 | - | CSARDWAGVTDTQYF | TGCAGTGCTAGAGATTGGGCAGGGGTAACAGATACGCAGTATTTT
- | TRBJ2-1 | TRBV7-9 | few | CASSPPIYNEQFF | TGTGCCAGCAGCCCTCCCATCTACAATGAGCAGTTCTTC
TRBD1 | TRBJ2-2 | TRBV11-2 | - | CASSLRQGATTGELFF | TGTGCCAGCAGCTTGCGACAGGGGGCGACCACCGGGGAGCTGTTTTTT
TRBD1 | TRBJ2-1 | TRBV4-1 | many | CASSQEGTGVYNEQFF | TGCGCCAGCAGCCAAGAAGGGACAGGAGTTTACAATGAGCAGTTCTTC
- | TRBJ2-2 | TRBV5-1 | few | CASSRGEGEFRTGELFF | TGCGCCAGCAGCAGGGGAGAAGGGGAGTTCCGCACCGGGGAGCTGTTTTTT
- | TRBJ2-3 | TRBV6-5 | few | CASSYHEGTDTQYF | TGTGCCAGCAGTTACCATGAGGGCACAGATACGCAGTATTTT
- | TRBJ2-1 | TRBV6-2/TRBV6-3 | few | CASSYWGSNEQFF | TGTGCCAGCAGTTACTGGGGGTCCAATGAGCAGTTCTTC
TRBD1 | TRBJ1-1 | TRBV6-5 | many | CASRYRGRDSEAFF | TGTGCCAGCAGGTACAGGGGGCGCGACTCCGAAGCTTTCTTT
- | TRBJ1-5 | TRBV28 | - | CASSFPQVAGEPQHF | TGTGCCAGCAGTTTCCCACAGGTCGCAGGGGAGCCCCAGCATTTT
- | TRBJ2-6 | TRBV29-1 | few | CSVEDWEGAGANVLTF | TGCAGCGTTGAAGATTGGGAGGGGGCTGGGGCCAACGTCCTGACTTTC
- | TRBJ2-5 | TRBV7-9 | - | CASSPAGGGMETQYF | TGTGCCAGCAGCCCAGCGGGTGGCGGGATGGAGACCCAGTACTTC
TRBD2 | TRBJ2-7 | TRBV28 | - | CASSHTSGATYEQYF | TGTGCCAGCAGTCACACTAGCGGGGCCACCTACGAGCAGTACTTC
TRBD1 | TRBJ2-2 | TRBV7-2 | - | CASSFWTGRVGELFF | TGTGCCAGCAGCTTTTGGACAGGGAGAGTCGGGGAGCTGTTTTTT
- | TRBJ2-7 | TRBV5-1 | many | CARQGYEQYF | TGCGCCAGACAGGGTTACGAGCAGTACTTC
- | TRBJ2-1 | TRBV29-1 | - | CSLTIYNEQFF | TGCAGCTTGACGATCTACAATGAGCAGTTCTTC
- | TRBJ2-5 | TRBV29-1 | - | CSVVQKQETQYF | TGCAGCGTTGTCCAGAAACAAGAGACCCAGTACTTC
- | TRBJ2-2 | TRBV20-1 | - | CSASRAPNTGELFF | TGCAGTGCTAGTAGAGCGCCGAACACCGGGGAGCTGTTTTTT
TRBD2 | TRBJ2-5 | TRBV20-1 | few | CSASGLAGAGETQYF | TGCAGTGCTTCGGGACTAGCGGGAGCTGGAGAGACCCAGTACTTC
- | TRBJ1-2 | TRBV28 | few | CASRDEAAGKSDGYTF | TGTGCCAGCAGGGATGAGGCCGCGGGGAAATCCGATGGCTACACCTTC
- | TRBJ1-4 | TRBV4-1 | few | CASSPRMEKLFF | TGCGCCAGCAGCCCCAGGATGGAAAAACTGTTTTTT
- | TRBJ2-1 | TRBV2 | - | CASRPGGDYNEQFF | TGTGCCAGCAGACCCGGGGGTGATTACAATGAGCAGTTCTTC
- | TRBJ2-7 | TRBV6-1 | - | CASSDMGGGYEQYF | TGTGCCAGCAGCGATATGGGGGGCGGCTACGAGCAGTACTTC